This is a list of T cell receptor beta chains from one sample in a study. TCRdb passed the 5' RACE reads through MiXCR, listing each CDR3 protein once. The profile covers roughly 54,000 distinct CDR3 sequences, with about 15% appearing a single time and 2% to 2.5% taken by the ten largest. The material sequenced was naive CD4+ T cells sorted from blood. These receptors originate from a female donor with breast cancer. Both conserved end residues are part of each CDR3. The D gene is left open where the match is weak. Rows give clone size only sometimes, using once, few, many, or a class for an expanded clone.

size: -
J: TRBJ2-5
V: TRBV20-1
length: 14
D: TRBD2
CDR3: CSAISGGFKETQYF
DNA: TGCAGTGCTATTAGCGGGGGGTTTAAAGAGACCCAGTACTTC

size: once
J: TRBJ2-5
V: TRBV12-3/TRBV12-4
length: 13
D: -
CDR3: CASSLSMWKTQHF
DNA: TGTGCCAGCAGTTTATCCATGTGGAAGACCCAGCACTTC

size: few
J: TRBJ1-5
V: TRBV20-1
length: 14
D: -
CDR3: CSARDPSSNQPQHF
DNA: TGCAGTGCTAGAGATCCCTCTAGCAATCAGCCCCAGCATTTT

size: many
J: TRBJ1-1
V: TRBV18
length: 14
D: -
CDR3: CASSPAARGTEAFF
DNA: TGTGCCAGCTCACCGGCAGCCCGGGGCACTGAAGCTTTCTTT

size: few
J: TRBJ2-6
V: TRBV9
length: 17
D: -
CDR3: CASSVAGSSSGANVLTF
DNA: TGTGCCAGCAGCGTAGCGGGGTCGAGCTCTGGGGCCAACGTCCTGACTTTC

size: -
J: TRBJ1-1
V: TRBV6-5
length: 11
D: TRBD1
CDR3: CTSSKGAGAFF
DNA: TGTACCAGCAGTAAGGGGGCGGGAGCTTTCTTT

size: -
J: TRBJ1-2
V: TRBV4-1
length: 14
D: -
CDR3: CASSNSRTNYGYTF
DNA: TGCGCCAGCAGTAATAGTCGAACTAACTATGGCTACACCTTC

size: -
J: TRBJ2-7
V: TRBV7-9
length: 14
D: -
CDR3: CASSFLGSLYEQYF
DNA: TGTGCCAGCAGCTTTTTGGGGTCGCTTTACGAGCAGTACTTC

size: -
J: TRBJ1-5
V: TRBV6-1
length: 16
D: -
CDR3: CASSERVGFHNQPQHF
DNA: TGTGCCAGCAGTGAACGGGTGGGGTTCCACAATCAGCCCCAGCATTTT

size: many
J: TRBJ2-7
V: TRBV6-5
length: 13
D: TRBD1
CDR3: CASRDGTAYEQYF
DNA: TGTGCCAGCAGGGATGGGACAGCCTACGAGCAGTACTTC